This TCR beta chain was profiled in a study of T cell responses to AZD1222 COVID-19 vaccine. V was clipped by 0 bases and J by 5 bases, with 7 bases between them. The CDR3 spans 13 residues. Germline V gene sequence: CDR1 SGHTA, CDR2 FQGNSA. Note on this clone: This CDR3 is also generated by other DNA sequences in the sample.

Method: immunoSEQ multiplex PCR; TCRdb's copy keeps in-frame clones and lacks some. Among around 110,000 clones listed, roughly 92% were seen once. This sequence joins TRBV7-2 and TRBJ2-5; D gene unclear. The material was peripheral blood, obtained on day 0 of AZD1222 vaccination. The receptor was derived from an adult in good health. The CDR3 nucleotides are TGTGCCAGCAGCTTAGCAGGGCGGGAGACCCAGTACTTC. Protein product: CASSLAGRETQYF.